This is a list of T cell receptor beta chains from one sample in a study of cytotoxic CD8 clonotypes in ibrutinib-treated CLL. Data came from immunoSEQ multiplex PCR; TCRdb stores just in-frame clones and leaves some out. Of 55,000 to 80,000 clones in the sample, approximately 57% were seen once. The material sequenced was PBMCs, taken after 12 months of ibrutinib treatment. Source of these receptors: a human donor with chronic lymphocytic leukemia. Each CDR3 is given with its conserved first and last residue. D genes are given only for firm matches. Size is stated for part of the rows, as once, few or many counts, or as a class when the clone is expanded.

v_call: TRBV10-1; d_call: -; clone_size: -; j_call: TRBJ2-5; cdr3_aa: CASSGGRGRQETQYF; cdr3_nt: TGCGCCAGCAGCGGGGGTAGAGGGCGGCAAGAGACCCAGTACTTC
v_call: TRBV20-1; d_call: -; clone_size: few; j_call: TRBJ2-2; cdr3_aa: CSASKGRKLFF; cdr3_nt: TGCAGTGCTAGTAAAGGGAGAAAGCTGTTTTTT
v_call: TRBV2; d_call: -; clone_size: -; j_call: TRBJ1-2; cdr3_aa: CASSETGSYGYTF; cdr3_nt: TGTGCCAGCAGTGAAACAGGGTCCTATGGCTACACCTTC
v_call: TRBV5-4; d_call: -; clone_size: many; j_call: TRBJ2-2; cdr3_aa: CASSLGWGTTGELFF; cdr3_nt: TGTGCCAGCAGCTTGGGATGGGGGACTACCGGGGAGCTGTTTTTT
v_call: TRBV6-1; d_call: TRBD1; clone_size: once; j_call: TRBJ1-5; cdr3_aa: CASSVTGSGNQPQHF; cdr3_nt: TGTGCCAGCAGTGTGACAGGGTCCGGCAATCAGCCCCAGCATTTT
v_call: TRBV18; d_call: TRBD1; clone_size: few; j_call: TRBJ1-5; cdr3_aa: CASSPYRGIGNQPQHF; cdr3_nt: TGTGCCAGCTCACCGTACAGGGGAATCGGCAATCAGCCCCAGCATTTT
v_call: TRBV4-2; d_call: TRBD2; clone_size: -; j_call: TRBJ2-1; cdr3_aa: CASSQEGASGGAGEQFF; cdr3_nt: TGTGCCAGCAGCCAAGAAGGCGCTAGCGGGGGGGCCGGTGAGCAGTTCTTC
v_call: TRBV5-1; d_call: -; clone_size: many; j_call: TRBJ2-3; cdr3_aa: CASSPQPRDTQYF; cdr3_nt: TGCGCCAGCAGCCCCCAGCCACGAGATACGCAGTATTTT
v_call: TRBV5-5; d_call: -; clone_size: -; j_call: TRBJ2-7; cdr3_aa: CASSLEGGYEQYF; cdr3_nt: TGTGCCAGCAGCTTGGAGGGGGGCTACGAGCAGTACTTC
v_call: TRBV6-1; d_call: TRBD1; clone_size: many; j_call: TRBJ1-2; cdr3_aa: CASSVDRDYGYTF; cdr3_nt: TGTGCCAGCAGTGTTGACAGGGACTATGGCTACACCTTC
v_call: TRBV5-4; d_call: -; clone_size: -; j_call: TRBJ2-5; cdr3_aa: CASSFIGERQYF; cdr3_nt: TGTGCCAGCAGTTTTATTGGGGAGAGGCAGTACTTC
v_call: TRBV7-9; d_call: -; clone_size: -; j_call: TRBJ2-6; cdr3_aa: CASSPYPGVSGANVLTF; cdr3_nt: TGTGCCAGCAGCCCGTACCCAGGGGTCTCTGGGGCCAACGTCCTGACTTTC
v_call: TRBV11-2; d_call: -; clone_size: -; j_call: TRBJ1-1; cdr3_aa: CASSFVNTEAFF; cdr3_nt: TGTGCCAGCAGCTTTGTGAACACTGAAGCTTTCTTT
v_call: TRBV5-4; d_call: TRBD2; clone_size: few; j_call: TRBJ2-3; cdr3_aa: CASTSRGGGTDTQYF; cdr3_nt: TGTGCCAGCACCTCCCGAGGCGGGGGGACAGATACGCAGTATTTT
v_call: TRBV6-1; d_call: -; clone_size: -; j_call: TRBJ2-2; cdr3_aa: CASSLGHTGELFF; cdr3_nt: TGTGCCAGCAGTTTGGGGCACACCGGGGAGCTGTTTTTT
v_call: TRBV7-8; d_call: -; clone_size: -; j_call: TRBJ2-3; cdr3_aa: CASSQGPADTQYF; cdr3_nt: TGTGCCAGCAGCCAGGGGCCGGCAGATACGCAGTATTTT
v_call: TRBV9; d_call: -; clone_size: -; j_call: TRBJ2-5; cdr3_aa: CASSVARSRQETQYF; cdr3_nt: TGTGCCAGCAGCGTAGCAAGGAGTAGACAAGAGACCCAGTACTTC
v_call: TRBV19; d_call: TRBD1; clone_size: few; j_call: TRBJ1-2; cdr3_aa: CASMGQGNNYGYTF; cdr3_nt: TGTGCCAGTATGGGACAGGGGAATAACTATGGCTACACCTTC
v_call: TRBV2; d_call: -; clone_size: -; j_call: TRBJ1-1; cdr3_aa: CASITDSNTEAFF; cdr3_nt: TGTGCCAGCATTACGGACAGCAACACTGAAGCTTTCTTT
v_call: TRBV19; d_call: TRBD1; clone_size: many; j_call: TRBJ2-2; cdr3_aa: CATRDSTGELFF; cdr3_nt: TGTGCCACCCGGGACAGCACCGGGGAGCTGTTTTTT
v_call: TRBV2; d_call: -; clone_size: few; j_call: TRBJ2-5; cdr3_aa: CASSVGGRQETQYF; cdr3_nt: TGTGCCAGCAGTGTTGGGGGGCGCCAGGAGACCCAGTACTTC
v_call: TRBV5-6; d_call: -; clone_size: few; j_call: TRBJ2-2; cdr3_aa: CASSPPTGPGELFF; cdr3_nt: TGTGCCAGCAGCCCGCCTACAGGGCCCGGGGAGCTGTTTTTT
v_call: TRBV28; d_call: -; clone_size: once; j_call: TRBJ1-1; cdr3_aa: CASSPRGEGSTEAFF; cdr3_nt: TGTGCCAGCAGCCCCCGGGGCGAGGGGAGCACTGAAGCTTTCTTT
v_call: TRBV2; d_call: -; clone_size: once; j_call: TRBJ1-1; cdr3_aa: CASILTRIMQDTEAFF; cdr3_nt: TGTGCCAGCATCCTCACCCGCATTATGCAGGACACTGAAGCTTTCTTT
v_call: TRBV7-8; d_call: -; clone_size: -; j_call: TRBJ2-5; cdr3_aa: CASESTGHPQETQYF; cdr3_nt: TGTGCCAGCGAGAGTACAGGACACCCTCAAGAGACCCAGTACTTC
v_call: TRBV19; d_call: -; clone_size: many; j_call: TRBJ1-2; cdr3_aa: CASSTADLSIRGSYGYTF; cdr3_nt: TGTGCCAGTAGTACGGCCGACCTCTCGATCAGGGGAAGCTATGGCTACACCTTC
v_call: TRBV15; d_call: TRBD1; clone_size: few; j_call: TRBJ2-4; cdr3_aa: CATSTSDRVDIQYF; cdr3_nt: TGTGCCACCAGCACCTCGGACAGGGTTGACATTCAGTACTTC
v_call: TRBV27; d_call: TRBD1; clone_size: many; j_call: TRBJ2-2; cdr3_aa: CASSRGDSSRTGELFF; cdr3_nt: TGTGCCAGCAGCCGTGGGGACAGTTCTCGTACCGGGGAGCTGTTTTTT
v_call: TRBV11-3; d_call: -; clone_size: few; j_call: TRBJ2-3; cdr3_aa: CASSLQEGTQYF; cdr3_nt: TGTGCCAGCAGCTTACAAGAAGGTACGCAGTATTTT
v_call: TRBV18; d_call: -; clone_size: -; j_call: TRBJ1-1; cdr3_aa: CASSPSSGPNQAGTEAFF; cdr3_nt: TGTGCCAGCTCACCTTCCTCCGGGCCCAATCAAGCGGGTACTGAAGCTTTCTTT
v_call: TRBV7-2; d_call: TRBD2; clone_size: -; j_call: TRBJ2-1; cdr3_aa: CASSPGLGPYNEQFF; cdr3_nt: TGTGCCAGCAGCCCCGGACTAGGCCCCTACAATGAGCAGTTCTTC
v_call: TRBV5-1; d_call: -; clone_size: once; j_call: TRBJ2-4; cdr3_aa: CASSLDGGRAKNIQYF; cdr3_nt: TGCGCCAGCAGCTTGGACGGCGGACGGGCCAAAAACATTCAGTACTTC
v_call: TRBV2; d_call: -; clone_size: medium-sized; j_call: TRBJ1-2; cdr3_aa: CASSERAGKGYTF; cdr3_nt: TGTGCCAGCAGTGAAAGGGCGGGGAAAGGCTACACCTTC
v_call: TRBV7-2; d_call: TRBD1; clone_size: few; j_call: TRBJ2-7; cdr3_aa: CASSFQTGGYEQYF; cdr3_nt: TGTGCCAGCAGCTTTCAGACAGGGGGTTACGAGCAGTACTTC
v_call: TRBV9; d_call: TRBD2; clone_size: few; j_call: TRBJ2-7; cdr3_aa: CASSVGAGNYEQYF; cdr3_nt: TGTGCCAGCAGCGTAGGAGCGGGAAACTACGAGCAGTACTTC
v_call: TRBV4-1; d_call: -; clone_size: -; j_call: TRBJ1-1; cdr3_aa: CASRLAWGEGTEAFF; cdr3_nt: TGCGCCAGCAGGCTGGCTTGGGGGGAAGGGACTGAAGCTTTCTTT
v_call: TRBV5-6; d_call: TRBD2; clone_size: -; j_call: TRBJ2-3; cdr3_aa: CASSSPGLAGADTQYF; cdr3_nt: TGTGCCAGCAGCTCCCCGGGACTAGCGGGAGCAGATACGCAGTATTTT
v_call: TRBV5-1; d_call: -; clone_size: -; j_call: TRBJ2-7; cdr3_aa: CASSLVVADVDEQYF; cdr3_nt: TGCGCCAGCAGCTTGGTTGTAGCGGATGTAGACGAGCAGTACTTC
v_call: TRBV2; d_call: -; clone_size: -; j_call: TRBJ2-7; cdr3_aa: CASTSSPDEQYF; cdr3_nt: TGTGCCTCGACCAGTTCCCCCGACGAGCAGTACTTC
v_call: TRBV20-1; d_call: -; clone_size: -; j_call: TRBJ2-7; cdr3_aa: CSARAPYEQYF; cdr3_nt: TGCAGTGCTAGAGCTCCGTACGAGCAGTACTTC
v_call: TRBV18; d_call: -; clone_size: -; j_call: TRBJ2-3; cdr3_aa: CASSPPVPLGGKGDTQYF; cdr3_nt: TGTGCCAGCTCACCACCGGTTCCCTTGGGTGGAAAAGGAGATACGCAGTATTTT
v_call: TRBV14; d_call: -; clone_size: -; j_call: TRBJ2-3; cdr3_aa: CASSKRGTSSTDTQYF; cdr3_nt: TGTGCCAGCAGCAAACGAGGGACATCTAGCACAGATACGCAGTATTTT
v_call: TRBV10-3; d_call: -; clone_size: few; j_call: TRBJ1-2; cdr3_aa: CAISESIQGHGYTF; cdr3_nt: TGTGCCATCAGTGAGTCGATACAAGGCCATGGCTACACCTTC
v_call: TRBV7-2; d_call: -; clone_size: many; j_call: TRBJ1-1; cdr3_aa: CASSERANEAFF; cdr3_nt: TGTGCCAGCAGCGAGAGGGCTAATGAAGCTTTCTTT
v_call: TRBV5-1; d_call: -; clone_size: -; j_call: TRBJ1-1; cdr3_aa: CASSLGVFSPGMKTEAFF; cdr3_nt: TGCGCCAGCAGCTTGGGGGTTTTTTCACCGGGGATGAAAACTGAAGCTTTCTTT
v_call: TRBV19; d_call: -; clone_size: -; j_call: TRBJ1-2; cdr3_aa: CAVETLNYGYTF; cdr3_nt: TGTGCAGTTGAGACACTTAACTATGGCTACACCTTC
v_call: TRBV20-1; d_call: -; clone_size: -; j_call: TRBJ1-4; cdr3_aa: CSARDEKLFF; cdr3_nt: TGCAGTGCTAGGGATGAAAAACTGTTTTTT
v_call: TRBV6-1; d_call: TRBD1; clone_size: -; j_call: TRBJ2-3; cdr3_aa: CASSHDRGNVDTQYF; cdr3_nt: TGTGCCAGCAGCCACGACAGGGGTAACGTGGATACGCAGTATTTT
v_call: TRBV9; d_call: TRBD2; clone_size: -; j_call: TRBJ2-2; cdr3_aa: CASSALAGGLAGELFF; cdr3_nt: TGTGCCAGCAGCGCCCTAGCGGGAGGCCTCGCCGGGGAGCTGTTTTTT
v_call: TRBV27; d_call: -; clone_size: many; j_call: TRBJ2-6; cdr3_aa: CASTGFNSGANVLTF; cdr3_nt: TGTGCCAGCACGGGATTCAATTCTGGGGCCAACGTCCTGACTTTC
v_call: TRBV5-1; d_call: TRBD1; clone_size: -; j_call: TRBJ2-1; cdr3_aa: CASRPRQGSSYNEQFF; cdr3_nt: TGCGCCAGCAGGCCCAGACAGGGGAGCTCCTACAATGAGCAGTTCTTC